A selection of T cell receptor beta chains follows, all from one sample in a study of blood T cells in healthy people across ages. TCRdb fed the 5' RACE reads into MiXCR, producing one record per CDR3 protein. The repertoire has nearly 1 million distinct CDR3 sequences, just over 50% of them found once; the top ten carry 20% to 25%. The sample consisted of blood. The receptors were gathered from an older woman in good health. Each CDR3 is given with its conserved first and last residue. Fields, in order: J gene, V gene, D gene, CDR3 length, clone size, CDR3 protein. D genes are given only for firm matches. A clone size is listed for some rows: how often the clone was seen (once, few, many), or a class if it is expanded.

TRBJ2-1	TRBV27	TRBD2	15	few	CASSLGGVSYNEQFF
TRBJ1-2	TRBV7-2	NA	15	NA	CASSSPRQGYYGYTF
TRBJ1-1	TRBV6-6	NA	12	once	CASSYLGREAFF
TRBJ2-4	TRBV12-3/TRBV12-4	NA	15	NA	CASSLFLGAKNIQYF
TRBJ2-1	TRBV12-3/TRBV12-4	NA	14	NA	CASSQSFSWGEQFF
TRBJ2-7	TRBV28	NA	12	NA	CASTEGPYEQYF
NA	TRBV11-2	NA	14	NA	CASSLDHGRNEQYF
TRBJ1-5	TRBV20-1	TRBD1	15	NA	CSALRTGASNQPQHF
TRBJ2-1	TRBV12-3/TRBV12-4	NA	15	NA	CASSFWADPYNEQFF
TRBJ1-1	TRBV6-2/TRBV6-3	NA	11	NA	CASSVSLKAFF
TRBJ1-2	TRBV5-1	NA	17	NA	CASSAQPGQKANYGYTF